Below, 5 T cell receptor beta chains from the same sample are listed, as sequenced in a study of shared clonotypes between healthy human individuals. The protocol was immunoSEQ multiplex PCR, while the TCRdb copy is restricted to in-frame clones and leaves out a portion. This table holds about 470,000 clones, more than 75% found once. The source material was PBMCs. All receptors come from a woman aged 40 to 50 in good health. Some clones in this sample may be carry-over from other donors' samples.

The CDR3 reads CASRPTSGRVDYNEQFF. DNA for the CDR3: TGTGCCAGCAGACCGACTAGCGGGAGAGTAGACTACAATGAGCAGTTCTTC. The chain has TRBV5-4 and TRBJ2-1; 12 bases fit TRBD2. Germline-derived CDR1 and CDR2 are SGHNT and YYREEE (reference sequence). The CDR3 is 17 amino acids. The ends lost 5 bases at V and 3 bases at J; junction bases unmatched: 9. The complete variable domain, with remaining parts taken from reference TRBV5-4 and TRBJ2-1, reads ETGVTQSPTHLIKTRGQQVTLRCSSQSGHNTVSWYQQALGQGPQFIFQYYREEENGRGNFPPRFSGLQFPNYSSELNVNALELDDSALYLCASRPTSGRVDYNEQFFGPGTRLTVL.

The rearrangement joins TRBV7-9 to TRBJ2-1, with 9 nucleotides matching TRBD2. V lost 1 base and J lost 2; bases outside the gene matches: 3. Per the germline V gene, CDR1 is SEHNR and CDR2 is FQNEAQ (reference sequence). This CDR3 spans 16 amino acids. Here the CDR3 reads CASSLDAGGAYNEQFF. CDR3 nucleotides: TGTGCCAGCAGCTTAGATGCGGGAGGGGCCTACAATGAGCAGTTCTTC.

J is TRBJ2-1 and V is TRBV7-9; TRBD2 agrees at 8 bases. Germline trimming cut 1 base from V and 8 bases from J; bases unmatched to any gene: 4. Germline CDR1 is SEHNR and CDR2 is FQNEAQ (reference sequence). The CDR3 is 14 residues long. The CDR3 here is CASSLVAGYDEQFF. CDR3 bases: TGTGCCAGCAGCTTAGTAGCGGGGTACGATGAGCAGTTCTTC.

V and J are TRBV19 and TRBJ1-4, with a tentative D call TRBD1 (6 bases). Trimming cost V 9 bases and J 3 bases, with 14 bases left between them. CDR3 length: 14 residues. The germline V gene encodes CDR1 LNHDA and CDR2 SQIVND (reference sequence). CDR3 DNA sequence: TGTGCCAGCGGAGGGGGGGCACCTAATGAAAAACTGTTTTTT. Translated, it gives CASGGGAPNEKLFF.

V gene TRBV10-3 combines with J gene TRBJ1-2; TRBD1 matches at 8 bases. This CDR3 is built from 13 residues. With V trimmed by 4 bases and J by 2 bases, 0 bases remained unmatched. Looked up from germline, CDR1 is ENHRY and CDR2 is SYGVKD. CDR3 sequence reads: CAISGTGNYGYTF. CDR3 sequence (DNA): TGTGCCATCAGTGGGACAGGGAACTATGGCTACACCTTC.